Below, 17 T cell receptor beta chains from the same sample are listed, as sequenced in a study of blood T cell repertoires in COVID-19. Here immunoSEQ multiplex PCR was the method, and the copy in TCRdb shows in-frame clones only, minus some. Here the sample spans hundreds of thousands of clones, around 87% being singletons. Sequencing used PBMCs or T cells enriched from blood (not recorded which). These receptors all stem from a woman between 45 and 65 years old who had recovered from COVID-19.

J is TRBJ2-1 and V is TRBV18, with 10 bases that match TRBD2. The length of the CDR3 is 15 residues. Trimming cost V 4 bases and J 3 bases; bases outside gene matches: 3. The V gene's germline CDR1 is KGHSH and CDR2 LQKENI. The CDR3 reads CASSLTSGNYNEQFF. The CDR3 DNA reads as TGTGCCAGCTCACTTACTAGCGGGAACTACAATGAGCAGTTCTTC.

The chain is built from TRBV14 and TRBJ1-4; 9 bases line up with TRBD1. V gave up 3 bases and J gave up 7 bases; unmatched junction bases: 12. Germline CDR1 and CDR2: SGHDN and FVKESK. This CDR3 is 17 amino acids long. CDR3 bases: TGTGCCAGCAGCCACCCACAGGGGGCGATGTCATGTGAAAAACTGTTTTTT. Translating gives CASSHPQGAMSCEKLFF.

The chain links TRBV30 to TRBJ1-4, with D uncertain. Germline CDR1 reads GTSNPN; CDR2 reads SVGIG (reference sequence). V was clipped by 2 bases and J by 4 bases, with 8 bases between them. This CDR3 has 13 residues. The CDR3 sequence is CAWSNRVNEKLFF. As DNA, the CDR3 is TGTGCCTGGAGTAACAGAGTTAATGAAAAACTGTTTTTT.

This clone was counted at least ten times. In the same sample, other DNA sequences code for this CDR3. The chain couples TRBV18 to TRBJ2-2; 9 nucleotides match TRBD1. Trimming removed 3 bases from V and 6 bases from J; junction bases left unmatched: 2. Per the germline V gene, CDR1 is KGHSH and CDR2 is LQKENI. This CDR3 comprises 14 residues. In DNA form, the CDR3 reads TGTGCCAGCTCACCGGGACAGGGACCCGGGGAGCTGTTTTTT. The encoded protein is CASSPGQGPGELFF.

This rearrangement joins TRBV7-6 to TRBJ2-1, with a possible D match to TRBD1 (6 bases). V lost 7 bases and J lost 1, with 14 bases in between. The germline CDR1 and CDR2 sequences are SGHVS and FNYEAQ. This CDR3 has 15 amino acids. The CDR3 reads CASKRGQQSYNEQFF. CDR3 DNA: TGTGCCAGCAAACGCGGACAGCAGTCCTACAATGAGCAGTTCTTC.

This sequence joins TRBV29-1 and TRBJ1-2, with D possibly being TRBD1 (5 bases). In germline, CDR1 is SQVTM, CDR2 ANQGSEA. V lost 4 bases to trimming and J lost 6 bases, with 15 bases between them. This CDR3 is built from 13 residues. The CDR3 region is CSVGPGGSDGYTF. The CDR3 coding sequence is TGCAGCGTTGGCCCGGGGGGGTCCGATGGCTACACCTTC. Based on the CDR3 plus reference TRBV29-1 and TRBJ1-2, the full variable domain is SAVISQKPSRDICQRGTSLTIQCQVDSQVTMMFWYRQQPGQSLTLIATANQGSEATYESGFVIDKFPISRPNLTFSTLTVSNMSPEDSSIYLCSVGPGGSDGYTFGSGTRLTVV.

V and J are TRBV7-9 and TRBJ2-1; 9 bases match TRBD2. This CDR3 comprises 15 residues. J lost 9 bases, V lost 5 bases, and 11 bases had no gene match. The germline V gene has CDR1 SEHNR and CDR2 FQNEAQ (reference sequence). This CDR3 is CASSHDSGSEGEQFF. CDR3 coding DNA: TGTGCCAGCAGCCATGATAGCGGGAGTGAGGGTGAGCAGTTCTTC.

This chain joins TRBV11-2 and TRBJ1-2, with 7 bases identical to TRBD1. The CDR3 totals 15 residues. Germline loops: CDR1 SGHAT, CDR2 FQNNGV. V shed 5 bases and J 3 bases; nucleotides not matched to a gene: 9. The CDR3 protein is CASSHQRDSYYGYTF. Written as DNA, the CDR3 is TGTGCCAGCAGCCACCAGAGGGACAGCTACTATGGCTACACCTTC.

V usage is TRBV7-3 and J usage is TRBJ2-1; 8 bases fit TRBD1. V shed 5 bases and J 4 bases; nucleotides not matched to a gene: 7. This CDR3 is built from 15 residues. Germline CDR1 and CDR2: SGHTA and FQGTGA. The CDR3 DNA sequence: TGTGCCAGCAGCGCTGACAGGGGTGGGTACAATGAGCAGTTCTTC. Translating it yields CASSADRGGYNEQFF.

This sequence joins TRBV6-4 and TRBJ2-6; possible D gene TRBD1, 5 bases. Germline CDR1 MRHNA, CDR2 SNTAGT. V lost 7 bases to trimming and J lost 0 bases, with 10 bases between them. The CDR3 runs to 15 residues. This chain's CDR3 is CASKGDSSGANVLTF. CDR3 nucleotide sequence: TGTGCCAGCAAAGGGGATAGCTCTGGGGCCAACGTCCTGACTTTC.

In this sample, this clone turned up a few times. The CDR3 region is CASSQAHKGQGYNQPQHF. The DNA of the CDR3 is TGCGCCAGCAGCCAAGCACACAAGGGACAGGGGTACAATCAGCCCCAGCATTTT. This chain connects TRBV4-1 to TRBJ1-5, with 10 bases that match TRBD1. Per the germline V gene, CDR1 is MGHRA and CDR2 is YSYEKL. Trimming cost V 1 base and J 3 bases; bases outside gene matches: 9. The CDR3 contains 18 residues.

The V call is TRBV4-2, the J call TRBJ2-1, with TRBD2 matching 8 bases. The CDR3 runs to 18 residues. V lost 1 base, J lost 5 bases, and 13 bases stayed unmatched. CDR1 and CDR2 (germline): LGHNA, YNFKEQ. CDR3 in DNA: TGTGCCAGCAGCCAAGGCTTCGCGGGAGGCCCAGAAGACAATGAGCAGTTCTTC. Protein: CASSQGFAGGPEDNEQFF.

This chain links TRBV19 with TRBJ1-1, with 9 bases fitting TRBD1. Germline CDR1 and CDR2: LNHDA and SQIVND (reference sequence). Trimming cost V 6 bases and J 0 bases; bases outside gene matches: 8. The CDR3 runs to 16 residues. The CDR3: CASSTGTGTLNTEAFF. CDR3 nucleotide sequence: TGTGCCAGTAGCACCGGGACAGGGACATTGAACACTGAAGCTTTCTTT. The full variable domain, its missing parts supplied by reference TRBV19 and TRBJ1-1, is DGGITQSPKYLFRKEGQNVTLSCEQNLNHDAMYWYRQDPGQGLRLIYYSQIVNDFQKGDIAEGYSVSREKKESFPLTVTSAQKNPTAFYLCASSTGTGTLNTEAFFGQGTRLTVV.

The chain has TRBV24-1 and TRBJ2-1; D may be TRBD1 (6 bases). This CDR3 spans 18 amino acids. Between the trimmed V and J ends, which lost 4 bases and 1 base, there was a span of 19 bases. CDR1 is KGHDR and CDR2 is SFDVKD in the germline V gene. CDR3 in DNA: TGTGCCACCAGTGACCAACGACAGGCGGGTAGTTCCTACAATGAGCAGTTCTTC. Translated: CATSDQRQAGSSYNEQFF.

V and J are TRBV7-3 and TRBJ2-1; 13 nucleotides match TRBD2. The CDR3 sequence is 15 residues long. Germline CDR1 SGHTA, CDR2 FQGTGA. The trim removed 5 bases at V and 7 bases at J, leaving 5 bases unmatched. CDR3 region: CASSPGLAGFNEQFF. DNA for the CDR3: TGTGCCAGCAGCCCGGGACTAGCGGGATTTAATGAGCAGTTCTTC.

Only a few counts were recorded for this clone. The genes are TRBV4-2 and TRBJ1-4; D remains ambiguous. Germline loops: CDR1 LGHNA, CDR2 YNFKEQ. The CDR3 has 15 residues. V was clipped by 3 bases and J by 2 bases, with 10 bases between them. In DNA form, the CDR3 reads TGTGCCAGCAGCCACTACTGGGCGACTAATGAAAAACTGTTTTTT. It codes for CASSHYWATNEKLFF.

This CDR3 is CASSRGRGLNEKLFF. CDR3 DNA: TGCGCCAGCAGCCGGGGCAGGGGGCTCAATGAAAAACTGTTTTTT. The chain has TRBV4-3 and TRBJ1-4; 8 nucleotides match TRBD1. Per germline, CDR1 LGHNA and CDR2 YSLEER. V gave up 4 bases and J gave up 5 bases; unmatched junction bases: 6. The CDR3 has 15 amino acids.